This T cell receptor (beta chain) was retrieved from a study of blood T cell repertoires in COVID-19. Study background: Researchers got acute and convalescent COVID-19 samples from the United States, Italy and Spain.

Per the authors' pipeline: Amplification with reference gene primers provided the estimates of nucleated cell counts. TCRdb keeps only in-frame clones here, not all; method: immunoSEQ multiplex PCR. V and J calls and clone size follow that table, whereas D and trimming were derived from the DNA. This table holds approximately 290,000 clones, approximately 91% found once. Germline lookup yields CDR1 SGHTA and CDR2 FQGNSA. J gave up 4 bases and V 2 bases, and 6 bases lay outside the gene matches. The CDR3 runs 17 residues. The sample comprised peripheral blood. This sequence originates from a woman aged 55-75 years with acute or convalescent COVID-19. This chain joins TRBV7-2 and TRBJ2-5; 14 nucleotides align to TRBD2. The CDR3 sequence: CASSLRGTSGSGETQYF. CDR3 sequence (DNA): TGTGCCAGCAGCTTACGAGGGACTAGCGGGAGCGGAGAGACCCAGTACTTC. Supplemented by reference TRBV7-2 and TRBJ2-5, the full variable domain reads GAGVSQSPSNKVTEKGKDVELRCDPISGHTALYWYRQSLGQGLEFLIYFQGNSAPDKSGLPSDRFSAERTGGSVSTLTIQRTQQEDSAVYLCASSLRGTSGSGETQYFGPGTRLLVL.